A selection of T cell receptor beta chains follows, all from one sample in a study of OX40 agonist ivuxolimab in advanced cancers. Sequencing used immunoSEQ multiplex PCR; TCRdb keeps in-frame clones, though not all of them. The sample holds 75,000 to 95,000 clones, 75% to 90% seen once. Specimen: CD4+ or CD8+ T cells sorted from blood, collected in a trial of the OX40 agonist ivuxolimab. The receptor set was obtained from an adult with an advanced solid tumor such as melanoma, head and neck, liver or kidney cancer. CDR3s include the opening cysteine and the closing phenylalanine or tryptophan. Fields, in order: V gene, J gene, D gene, clone size, CDR3 protein, CDR3 DNA. D genes are given only for firm matches. Clone size is stated in some rows and not others, as once, few, many or a class when expanded.

v_call: TRBV7-9
j_call: TRBJ2-1
d_call: -
clone_size: -
cdr3_aa: CASSLINEQFF
cdr3_nt: TGTGCCAGCAGCTTAATCAATGAGCAGTTCTTC

v_call: TRBV11-2
j_call: TRBJ1-1
d_call: -
clone_size: -
cdr3_aa: CASSSASEAFF
cdr3_nt: TGTGCCAGCAGCTCCGCATCTGAAGCTTTCTTT

v_call: TRBV6-6
j_call: TRBJ1-1
d_call: TRBD1
clone_size: -
cdr3_aa: CASRNRGNTEAFF
cdr3_nt: TGTGCCAGCAGAAACAGGGGGAACACTGAAGCTTTCTTT

v_call: TRBV27
j_call: TRBJ2-7
d_call: TRBD2
clone_size: -
cdr3_aa: CASSPGGRLEQYF
cdr3_nt: TGTGCCAGCAGTCCCGGCGGGAGGCTCGAGCAGTACTTC

v_call: TRBV7-3
j_call: TRBJ2-1
d_call: TRBD1
clone_size: -
cdr3_aa: CASSLTGQGWERNEQFF
cdr3_nt: TGTGCCAGCAGCTTAACAGGACAGGGGTGGGAGCGGAATGAGCAGTTCTTC

v_call: TRBV5-4
j_call: TRBJ1-3
d_call: TRBD1
clone_size: -
cdr3_aa: CASSSGQGGNTIYF
cdr3_nt: TGTGCCAGCAGCTCAGGACAGGGAGGAAACACCATATATTTT

v_call: TRBV5-6
j_call: TRBJ2-7
d_call: -
clone_size: -
cdr3_aa: CASSRGAYEQYF
cdr3_nt: TGTGCCAGCAGCCGTGGGGCCTACGAGCAGTACTTC

v_call: TRBV5-1
j_call: TRBJ2-1
d_call: TRBD2
clone_size: -
cdr3_aa: CASSGTSSYNEQFF
cdr3_nt: TGCGCCAGCAGCGGGACTAGCTCCTACAATGAGCAGTTCTTC

v_call: TRBV9
j_call: TRBJ1-1
d_call: -
clone_size: once
cdr3_aa: CASRPSMNTEAFF
cdr3_nt: TGTGCCAGCAGACCGTCTATGAACACTGAAGCTTTCTTT

v_call: TRBV6-1
j_call: TRBJ2-7
d_call: -
clone_size: -
cdr3_aa: CASSATYEQYF
cdr3_nt: TGTGCCAGCAGTGCCACCTACGAGCAGTACTTC

v_call: TRBV30
j_call: TRBJ1-5
d_call: -
clone_size: -
cdr3_aa: CAWSVHETRPQHF
cdr3_nt: TGTGCCTGGAGTGTACATGAGACGCGGCCCCAGCATTTT

v_call: TRBV28
j_call: TRBJ1-5
d_call: -
clone_size: -
cdr3_aa: CASSLVPGAGNQPQHF
cdr3_nt: TGTGCCAGCAGTTTAGTTCCGGGGGCGGGCAATCAGCCCCAGCATTTT

v_call: TRBV20-1
j_call: TRBJ2-5
d_call: -
clone_size: -
cdr3_aa: CSAGGGETQYF
cdr3_nt: TGCAGTGCTGGCGGAGGGGAGACCCAGTACTTC

v_call: TRBV19
j_call: TRBJ2-1
d_call: -
clone_size: -
cdr3_aa: CASSMRRTASEQFF
cdr3_nt: TGTGCCAGTAGTATGAGGAGGACAGCCTCCGAGCAGTTCTTC

v_call: TRBV7-2
j_call: TRBJ2-7
d_call: -
clone_size: -
cdr3_aa: CASSFGSYEQYF
cdr3_nt: TGTGCCAGCAGCTTCGGGAGCTACGAGCAGTACTTC

v_call: TRBV19
j_call: TRBJ2-7
d_call: -
clone_size: -
cdr3_aa: CASSLGDSFYEQYF
cdr3_nt: TGTGCCAGTAGTCTAGGCGACTCCTTCTACGAGCAGTACTTC

v_call: TRBV29-1
j_call: TRBJ2-1
d_call: -
clone_size: -
cdr3_aa: CSAHLGEKVIQFF
cdr3_nt: TGCAGCGCTCACTTAGGCGAGAAGGTCATCCAGTTCTTC

v_call: TRBV7-6
j_call: TRBJ2-7
d_call: TRBD2
clone_size: -
cdr3_aa: CASSLGLAGSYEQYF
cdr3_nt: TGTGCCAGCAGCTTAGGGCTAGCGGGGTCATACGAGCAGTACTTC

v_call: TRBV14
j_call: TRBJ1-2
d_call: -
clone_size: -
cdr3_aa: CASSQWYYGYTF
cdr3_nt: TGTGCCAGCAGCCAATGGTACTATGGCTACACCTTC

v_call: TRBV27
j_call: TRBJ2-7
d_call: -
clone_size: -
cdr3_aa: CASSLAGGSGYSYEQYF
cdr3_nt: TGTGCCAGCAGTTTAGCTGGGGGGTCGGGCTACTCCTACGAGCAGTACTTC